These 6 T cell receptor delta chains were sequenced from one sample in a study of gamma-delta T cells after stem cell transplantation. TCRdb re-called the RT-PCR reads via CATT. Altogether about 2,500 delta-chain clones are present, around 21% being singletons, with the ten largest covering 25%. The sample taken for sequencing was gamma-delta T cells. Receptors originate from a human donor. It is not recorded whose cells these are; they may come from a transplant donor.

Details on this clone: The same CDR3 is also encoded by other DNA sequences in this sample. The chain is built from TRDV2 and TRDJ1, with 13 bases aligning to TRDD3. The germline gives CDR1 GEAIGNYY, CDR2 EKD. The J segment lost 5 bases and the V segment lost 3 bases, leaving 14 bases of the junction unmatched. The CDR3 is made up of 18 amino acids. DNA of the CDR3: TGTGCCTGTGACGAGGTACTGGGGGATACGCCTGTCCCTGATAAACTCATCTTT. Translating gives CACDEVLGDTPVPDKLIF.

This chain uses TRDV1 with TRDJ1; D unresolved. The CDR3 length is 17 residues. Per the germline V gene, CDR1 is TSWWSYY and CDR2 is QGS. The germline V and J ends were trimmed by 5 bases and 0 bases, with 19 bases remaining between them. CDR3 loop: CALGSILCGLYTDKLIF. CDR3 DNA sequence: TGTGCTCTTGGGAGTATTCTCTGTGGTCTGTACACCGATAAACTCATCTTT.

The V gene is TRDV1, the J gene TRDJ1; 8 nucleotides match TRDD3. The germline V gene has CDR1 TSWWSYY and CDR2 QGS. The trim removed 1 base at V and 3 bases at J, leaving 13 bases unmatched. This CDR3 is built from 18 residues. The CDR3 DNA sequence: TGTGCTCTTGGGGAACCCTCTACGGGGATACTTAAGGCCGATAAACTCATCTTT. It codes for CALGEPSTGILKADKLIF.

This clone was observed a handful of times. CDR3 coding DNA: TGTGCTCTTGGGGGGGGCCTTCCTACGGACCGGGGATCCTCTTCTTACACCGATAAACTCATCTTT. As protein: CALGGGLPTDRGSSSYTDKLIF. The chain uses TRDV1 and TRDJ1, with TRDD2 matching over 9 bases. The trim removed 4 bases at V and 0 bases at J, leaving 24 bases unmatched. The CDR3 runs 22 residues. Germline CDR1 and CDR2: TSWWSYY and QGS.

The rearrangement links TRDV1 to TRDJ1; tentatively, D is TRDD3 (8 bases). The CDR3 consists of 31 residues. V gave up 0 bases and J gave up 4 bases, with 60 bases separating them. Germline assignment: CDR1 TSWWSYY and CDR2 QGS. The CDR3 DNA follows: TGTGCTCTTGGGGAACTAGGTGGGGAGCCACCTTTCCTACGGATTTTGACTGGGGGCCGCGATTGGGATGCAGGGAGCGATAAACTCATCTTT. Translated: CALGELGGEPPFLRILTGGRDWDAGSDKLIF.

This clone was seen only a few times. V gene TRDV2 combines with J gene TRDJ1; 12 bases fit TRDD3. Looked up from germline, CDR1 is GEAIGNYY and CDR2 is EKD. This CDR3 spans 20 amino acids. J gave up 1 base and V 3 bases, and 17 bases lay outside the gene matches. The chain's CDR3 is CACDQLLGDTRAPGTDKLIF. CDR3 DNA: TGTGCCTGTGACCAACTACTGGGGGATACCCGTGCCCCGGGCACCGATAAACTCATCTTT.